This TCR beta chain was captured in a study of beta chain features in type 1 diabetes. Study overall: Healthy donors and patients showed comparable age, gender and cell yields.

Study observations and caveats: For type 1 diabetes patients, VDJ junctions showed fewer insertions and more deletions.

The sequenced template was cDNA made from the entire isolated RNA. Deep immunoSEQ sequencing covered naive, central memory and regulatory T cell samples. The repertoire was sequenced with immunoSEQ multiplex PCR; TCRdb's copy has only in-frame clones and lacks some. The table lists about 330,000 clones, approximately 11% of them singletons. Comment on this clone: The target antigen is unknown.

Trimming removed 0 bases at V and 6 bases at J, with 12 bases between. CDR1 is LNHNV and CDR2 is YYDKDF in the germline V gene (reference sequence). The CDR3 has 14 residues. This chain joins TRBV15 and TRBJ2-7; a possible D gene is TRBD1 (5 bases). What was sequenced was naive CD4+ T cells from blood. The TCR was taken from a woman under 40 in good health. CDR3 nucleotides: TGTGCCACCAGCAGAGATCTAGGGGTTAGCGAGCAGTACTTC. Translating gives CATSRDLGVSEQYF.